This T cell receptor (beta chain) was retrieved from a study of T-cell reconstitution after alpha-beta-depleted transplantation in children. Looked up from germline, CDR1 is LNHDA and CDR2 is SQIVND (reference sequence). The CDR3 runs 13 residues. Deletions cut 6 bases from V and 1 base from J, with 10 bases between. The authors prepared the TCRbeta library with unique molecular identifiers. One entry per CDR3 protein, called by TCRdb with MiXCR from the PCR reads. The table includes some 500,000 distinct CDR3 sequences, around 20% detected once. The receptor was derived from a human donor who donated a stem cell graft to a child with acute lymphoblastic leukemia. The chain uses TRBV19 and TRBJ2-7; D unclear. The sample consisted of PBMCs from the stem cell graft donor, taken from the stem cell graft. CDR3 in amino acids: CASREKTSYEQYF. The DNA of the CDR3 is TGTGCCAGTAGGGAAAAGACGTCCTACGAGCAGTACTTC.